This T cell receptor (beta chain) was sequenced for a study of neurological immune-mediated disorders. Every sequencing run generated in excess of 160 million TCR-beta sequences. These sequences covered 15-18 subjects. TCRdb itself ran the 5' RACE reads through MiXCR, one entry per CDR3 protein. The top ten clones hold around 6% of a sample with approximately 80,000 distinct CDR3 sequences, approximately 4.3% of them seen once. The germline V and J ends were trimmed by 3 bases and 7 bases, with 15 bases remaining between them. Germline assignment: CDR1 SSHAT and CDR2 FNYEAQ (reference sequence). The length of the CDR3 is 15 residues. Described time point: longitudinal time-point 3. Points from the study as a whole: None of the features examined (clinical or MRI) was associated with the multiple sclerosis repertoire cluster.

As for this clonotype: The antigen is unknown.

The genes are TRBV7-7 and TRBJ1-4, with D maybe TRBD1 (5 bases). Sequences were obtained from PBMCs. The clonotype was recovered from a woman between 55 and 75 years old with multiple sclerosis. In DNA form, the CDR3 reads TGTGCCAGCAGCTTGGGGCAGGCCCCTGCTGAAAAACTGTTTTTT. It yields the protein CASSLGQAPAEKLFF.